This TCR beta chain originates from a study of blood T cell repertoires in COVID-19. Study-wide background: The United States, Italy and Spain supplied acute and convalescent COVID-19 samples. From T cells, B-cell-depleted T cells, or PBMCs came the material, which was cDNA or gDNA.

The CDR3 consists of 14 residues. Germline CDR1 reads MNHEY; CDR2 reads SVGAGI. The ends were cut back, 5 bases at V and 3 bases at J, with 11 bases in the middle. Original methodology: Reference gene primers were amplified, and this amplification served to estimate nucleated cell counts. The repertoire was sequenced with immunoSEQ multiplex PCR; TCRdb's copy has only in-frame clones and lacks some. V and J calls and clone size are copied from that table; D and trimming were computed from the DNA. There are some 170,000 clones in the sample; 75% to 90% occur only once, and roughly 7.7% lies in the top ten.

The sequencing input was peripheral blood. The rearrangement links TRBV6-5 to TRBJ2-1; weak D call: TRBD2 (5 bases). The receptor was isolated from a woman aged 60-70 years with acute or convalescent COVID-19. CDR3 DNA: TGTGCCAGCAGTATAACCCGGGACTACAATGAGCAGTTCTTC. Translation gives CASSITRDYNEQFF.